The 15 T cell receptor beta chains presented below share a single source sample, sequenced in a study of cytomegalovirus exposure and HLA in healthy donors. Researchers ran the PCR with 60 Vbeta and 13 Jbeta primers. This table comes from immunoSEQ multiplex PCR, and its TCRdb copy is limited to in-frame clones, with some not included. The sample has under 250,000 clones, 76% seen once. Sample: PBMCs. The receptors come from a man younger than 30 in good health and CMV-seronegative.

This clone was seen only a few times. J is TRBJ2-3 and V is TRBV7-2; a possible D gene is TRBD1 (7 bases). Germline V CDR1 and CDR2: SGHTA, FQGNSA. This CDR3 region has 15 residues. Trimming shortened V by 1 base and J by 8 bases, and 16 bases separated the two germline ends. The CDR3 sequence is CASSLGQGGMGTQYF. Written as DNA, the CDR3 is TGTGCCAGCAGCTTAGGGCAGGGGGGCATGGGTACGCAGTATTTT. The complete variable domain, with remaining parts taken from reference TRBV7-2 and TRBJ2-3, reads GAGVSQSPSNKVTEKGKDVELRCDPISGHTALYWYRQSLGQGLEFLIYFQGNSAPDKSGLPSDRFSAERTGGSVSTLTIQRTQQEDSAVYLCASSLGQGGMGTQYFGPGTRLTVL.

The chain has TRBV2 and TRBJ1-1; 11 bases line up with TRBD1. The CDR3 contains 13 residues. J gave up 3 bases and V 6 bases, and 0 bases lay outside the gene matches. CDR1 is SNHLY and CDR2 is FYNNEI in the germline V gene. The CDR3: CASRGQGDTEAFF. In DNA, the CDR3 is TGTGCCAGCAGGGGACAGGGGGACACTGAAGCTTTCTTT.

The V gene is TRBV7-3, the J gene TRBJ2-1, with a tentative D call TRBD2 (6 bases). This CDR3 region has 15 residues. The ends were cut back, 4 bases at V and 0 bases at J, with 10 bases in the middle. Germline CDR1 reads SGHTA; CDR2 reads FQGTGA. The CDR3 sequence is CASSYRDSSYNEQFF. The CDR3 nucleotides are TGTGCCAGCAGCTACCGGGACTCCTCCTACAATGAGCAGTTCTTC.

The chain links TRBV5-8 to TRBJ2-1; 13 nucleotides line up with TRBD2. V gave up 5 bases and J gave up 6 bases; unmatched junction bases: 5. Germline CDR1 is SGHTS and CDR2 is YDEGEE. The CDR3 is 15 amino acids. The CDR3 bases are TGTGCCAGCAGGAAACTAGCGGGAGGGCCCAATGAGCAGTTCTTC. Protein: CASRKLAGGPNEQFF. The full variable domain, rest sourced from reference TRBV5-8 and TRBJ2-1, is EAGVTQSPTHLIKTRGQQATLRCSPISGHTSVYWYQQALGLGLQFLLWYDEGEERNRGNFPPRFSGRQFPNYSSELNVNALELEDSALYLCASRKLAGGPNEQFFGPGTRLTVL.

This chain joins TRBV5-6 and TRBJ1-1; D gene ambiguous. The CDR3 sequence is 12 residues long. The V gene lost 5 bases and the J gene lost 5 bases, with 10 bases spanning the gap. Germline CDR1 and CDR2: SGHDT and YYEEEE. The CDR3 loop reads CASSSGLTEAFF. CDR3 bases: TGTGCCAGCAGTTCCGGTCTAACTGAAGCTTTCTTT.

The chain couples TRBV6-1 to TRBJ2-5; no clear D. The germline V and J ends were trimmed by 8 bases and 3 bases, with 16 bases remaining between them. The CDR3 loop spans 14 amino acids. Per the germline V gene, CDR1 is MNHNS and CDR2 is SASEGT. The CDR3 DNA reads TGTGCCAGCGACACCTTCTCGCAGAAAGAGACCCAGTACTTC. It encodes CASDTFSQKETQYF.

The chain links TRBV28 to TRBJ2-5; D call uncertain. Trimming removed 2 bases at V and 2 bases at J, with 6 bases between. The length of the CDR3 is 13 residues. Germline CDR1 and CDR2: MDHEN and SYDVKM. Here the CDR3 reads CASSLDSQETQYF. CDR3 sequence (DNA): TGTGCCAGCAGTTTAGACTCGCAAGAGACCCAGTACTTC.

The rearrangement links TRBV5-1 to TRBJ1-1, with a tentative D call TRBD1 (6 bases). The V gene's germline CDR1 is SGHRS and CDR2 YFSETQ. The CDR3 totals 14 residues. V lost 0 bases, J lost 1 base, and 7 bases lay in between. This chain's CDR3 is CASSLAGANTEAFF. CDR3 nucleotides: TGCGCCAGCAGCTTGGCAGGGGCGAACACTGAAGCTTTCTTT.

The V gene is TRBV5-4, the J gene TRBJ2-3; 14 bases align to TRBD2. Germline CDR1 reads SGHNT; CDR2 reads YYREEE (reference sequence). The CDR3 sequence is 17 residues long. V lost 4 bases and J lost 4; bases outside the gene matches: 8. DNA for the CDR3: TGTGCCAGCAGCCCGGGACTAGCGGGAGTCCGGCCAGATACGCAGTATTTT. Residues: CASSPGLAGVRPDTQYF.

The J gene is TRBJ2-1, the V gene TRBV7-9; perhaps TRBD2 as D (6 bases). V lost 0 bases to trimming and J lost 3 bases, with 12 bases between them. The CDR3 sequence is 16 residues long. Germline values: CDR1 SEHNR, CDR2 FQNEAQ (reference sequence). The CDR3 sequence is CASSLALALNYNEQFF. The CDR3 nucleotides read TGTGCCAGCAGCTTAGCGCTAGCGCTAAACTACAATGAGCAGTTCTTC.

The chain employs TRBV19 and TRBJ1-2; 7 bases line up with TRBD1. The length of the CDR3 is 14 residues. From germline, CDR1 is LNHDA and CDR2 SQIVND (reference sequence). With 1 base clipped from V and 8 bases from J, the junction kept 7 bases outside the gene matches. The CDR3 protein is CASSIALYRGGYTF. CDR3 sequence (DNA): TGTGCCAGTAGTATAGCGCTTTACAGGGGCGGCTACACCTTC.

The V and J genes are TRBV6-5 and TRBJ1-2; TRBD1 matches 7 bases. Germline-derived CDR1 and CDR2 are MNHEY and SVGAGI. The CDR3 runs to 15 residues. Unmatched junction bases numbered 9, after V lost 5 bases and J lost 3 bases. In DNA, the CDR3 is TGTGCCAGCAGTGTAACAGGGGCCGATTACTATGGCTACACCTTC. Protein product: CASSVTGADYYGYTF.

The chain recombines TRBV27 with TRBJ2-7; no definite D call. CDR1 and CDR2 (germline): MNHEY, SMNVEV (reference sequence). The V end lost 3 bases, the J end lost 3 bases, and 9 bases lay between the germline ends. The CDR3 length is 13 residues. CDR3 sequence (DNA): TGTGCCAGCAGTTTGAAAGCCGGCTACGAGCAGTACTTC. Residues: CASSLKAGYEQYF.

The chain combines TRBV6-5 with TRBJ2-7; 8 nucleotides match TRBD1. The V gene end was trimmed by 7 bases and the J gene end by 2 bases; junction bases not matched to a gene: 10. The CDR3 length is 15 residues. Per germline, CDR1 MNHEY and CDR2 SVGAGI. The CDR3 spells CASTRDGQGAYEQYF. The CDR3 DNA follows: TGTGCCAGCACCAGAGATGGACAGGGCGCCTACGAGCAGTACTTC.

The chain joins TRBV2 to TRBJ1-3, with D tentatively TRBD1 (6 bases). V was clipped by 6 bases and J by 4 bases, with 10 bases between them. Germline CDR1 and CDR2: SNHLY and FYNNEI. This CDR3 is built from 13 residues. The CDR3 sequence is CASRAGTGNTIYF. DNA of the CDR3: TGTGCCAGCAGAGCCGGGACAGGAAACACCATATATTTT.